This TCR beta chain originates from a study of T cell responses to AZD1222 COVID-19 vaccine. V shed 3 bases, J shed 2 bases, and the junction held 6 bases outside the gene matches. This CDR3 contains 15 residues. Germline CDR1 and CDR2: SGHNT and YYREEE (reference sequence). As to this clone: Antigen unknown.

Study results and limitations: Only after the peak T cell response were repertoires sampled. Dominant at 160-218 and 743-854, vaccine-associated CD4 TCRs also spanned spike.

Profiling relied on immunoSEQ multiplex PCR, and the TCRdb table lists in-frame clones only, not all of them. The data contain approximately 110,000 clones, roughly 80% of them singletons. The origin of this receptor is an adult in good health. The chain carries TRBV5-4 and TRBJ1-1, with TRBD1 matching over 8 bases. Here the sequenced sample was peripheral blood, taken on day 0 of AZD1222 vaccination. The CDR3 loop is CASSSQGAGNTEAFF. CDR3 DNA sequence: TGTGCCAGCAGCTCCCAGGGGGCAGGAAACACTGAAGCTTTCTTT.